A single sample is the source of the 3 T cell receptor beta chains below, sequenced in a study of Ad26.COV2.S vaccination and SARS-CoV-2 variants. Sequenced by immunoSEQ multiplex PCR; TCRdb stores in-frame clones only, minus some. The sample consists of 46,000 or so clones, around 83% of them appearing once. The specimen was peripheral blood, collected after recovery from COVID-19. The receptors stem from a human donor who had recovered from COVID-19.

J is TRBJ1-2 and V is TRBV5-1; unclear D gene. This CDR3 has 17 residues. CDR1 SGHRS and CDR2 YFSETQ come from the germline V gene. V lost 0 bases to trimming and J lost 6 bases, with 21 bases between them. The CDR3 is CASSLAPPGSGSNGYTF. CDR3 bases: TGCGCCAGCAGCTTGGCCCCCCCAGGATCGGGCTCGAATGGCTACACCTTC.

This clone has just a few counts. The chain links TRBV2 to TRBJ2-7; D unclear. Trimming took off 4 bases at V and 4 bases at J, with 5 bases between the two ends. CDR1 SNHLY and CDR2 FYNNEI come from the germline V gene. The CDR3 loop spans 11 amino acids. The CDR3 DNA reads TGTGCCAGCAGTGGGGGTTACGAGCAGTACTTC. Translation: CASSGGYEQYF.

J is TRBJ2-7 and V is TRBV19; perhaps D is TRBD1 or TRBD2 (5 bases each). In germline, CDR1 is LNHDA, CDR2 SQIVND (reference sequence). V shed 7 bases and J shed 2 bases, with 15 bases lying between them. CDR3 length: 14 residues. CDR3 protein: CASTPAGAPYEQYF. CDR3 nucleotide sequence: TGTGCCAGTACACCGGCCGGGGCCCCCTACGAGCAGTACTTC.